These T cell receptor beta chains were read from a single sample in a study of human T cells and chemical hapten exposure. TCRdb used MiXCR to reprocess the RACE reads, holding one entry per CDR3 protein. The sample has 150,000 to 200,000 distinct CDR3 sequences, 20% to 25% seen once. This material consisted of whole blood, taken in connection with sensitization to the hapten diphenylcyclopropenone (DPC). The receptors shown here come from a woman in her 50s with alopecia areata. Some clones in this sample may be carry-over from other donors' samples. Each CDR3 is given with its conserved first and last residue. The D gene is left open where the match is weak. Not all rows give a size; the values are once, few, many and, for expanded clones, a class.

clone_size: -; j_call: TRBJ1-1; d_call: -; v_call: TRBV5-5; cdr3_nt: TGTGCCAGCAGCTCCGGGGGCAGACTTGAAGCTTTCTTT; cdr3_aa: CASSSGGRLEAFF
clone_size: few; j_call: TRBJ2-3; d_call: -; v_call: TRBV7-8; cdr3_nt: TGTGCCAGCAGCATAATCGGGAGTACAGATACGCAGTATTTT; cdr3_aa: CASSIIGSTDTQYF
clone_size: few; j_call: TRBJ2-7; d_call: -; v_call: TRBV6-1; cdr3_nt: TGTGCCAGCAGACCAACCGGCGGGGACGAGCAGTACTTC; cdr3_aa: CASRPTGGDEQYF
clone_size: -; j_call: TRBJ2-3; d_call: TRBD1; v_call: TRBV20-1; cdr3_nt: TGCAGTGCCCCGAGGACAGGGCCAGATACGCAGTATTTT; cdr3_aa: CSAPRTGPDTQYF
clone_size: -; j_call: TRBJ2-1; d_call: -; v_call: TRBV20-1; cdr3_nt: TGCAGTGCTTTGGTGGCTTCGGGCGATGAGCAGTTCTTC; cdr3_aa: CSALVASGDEQFF
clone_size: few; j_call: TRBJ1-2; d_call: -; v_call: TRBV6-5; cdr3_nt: TGTGCCAGCAGTTACTCTAGGATAAACTATGGCTACACCTTC; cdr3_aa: CASSYSRINYGYTF
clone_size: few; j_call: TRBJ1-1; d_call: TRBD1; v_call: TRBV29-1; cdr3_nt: TGCAGCGCCGGTCCCGGGACAGGGGTCGGGACTGAAGCTTTCTTT; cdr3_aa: CSAGPGTGVGTEAFF
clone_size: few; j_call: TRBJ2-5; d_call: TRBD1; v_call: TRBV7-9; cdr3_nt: TGTGCCAGCAGCATGGGACAGGGAAGCCAAGAGACCCAGTACTTC; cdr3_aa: CASSMGQGSQETQYF
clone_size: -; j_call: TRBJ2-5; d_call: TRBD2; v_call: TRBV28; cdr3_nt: TGTGCCAGCAGTTCTAGCGGGAGCGTAGAGACCCAGTACTTC; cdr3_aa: CASSSSGSVETQYF
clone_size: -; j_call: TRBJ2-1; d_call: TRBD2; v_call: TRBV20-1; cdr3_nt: TGCAGTGCTAGCCTAGCGGGAGCGCATGAGCAGTTCTTC; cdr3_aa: CSASLAGAHEQFF
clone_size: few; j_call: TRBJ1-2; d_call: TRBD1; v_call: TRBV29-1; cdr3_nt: TGCAGCGTTGACCGGGACAGGGGGGTTCATGGCTACACCTTC; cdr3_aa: CSVDRDRGVHGYTF
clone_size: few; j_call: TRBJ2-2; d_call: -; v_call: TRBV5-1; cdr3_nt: TGCGCCAGCTTACCCCCCCCAGGGAACACCGGGGAGCTGTTTTTT; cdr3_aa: CASLPPPGNTGELFF
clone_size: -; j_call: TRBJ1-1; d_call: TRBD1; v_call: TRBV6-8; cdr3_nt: TGTGCCAGCACCCAGGGACAGGCGGGGACTGAAGCTTTCTTT; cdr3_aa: CASTQGQAGTEAFF
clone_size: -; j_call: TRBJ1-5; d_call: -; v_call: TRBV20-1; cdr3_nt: TGCAGTGCTAGAGATCGGCGGGCGGATCAGCCCCAGCATTTT; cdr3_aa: CSARDRRADQPQHF
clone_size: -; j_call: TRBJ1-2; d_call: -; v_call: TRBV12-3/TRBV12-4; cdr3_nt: TGTGCCAGCAGTTTTATCGGCGTCAGTTCTCTCTTC; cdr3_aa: CASSFIGVSSLF
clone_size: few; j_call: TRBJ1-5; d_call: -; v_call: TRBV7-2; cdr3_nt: TGTGCCAGCAGCTTAGGAGGTGTGAATCAGCCCCAGCATTTT; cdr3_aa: CASSLGGVNQPQHF
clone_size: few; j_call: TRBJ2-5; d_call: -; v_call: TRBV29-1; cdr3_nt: TGCAGCGTCCCGGGGGACAGCCAAGAGACCCAGTACTTC; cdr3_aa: CSVPGDSQETQYF
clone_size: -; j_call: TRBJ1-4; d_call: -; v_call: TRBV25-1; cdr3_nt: TGTGCCAGCAGTGAACCCCGACAGCTTAATGAAAAACTGTTTTTT; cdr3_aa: CASSEPRQLNEKLFF
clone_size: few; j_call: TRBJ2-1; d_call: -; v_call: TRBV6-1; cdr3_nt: TGTGCCAGCAGCGGAAGGGATGAGCAGTTCTTC; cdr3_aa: CASSGRDEQFF
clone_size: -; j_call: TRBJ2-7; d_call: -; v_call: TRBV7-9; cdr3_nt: TGTGCCAGCGGAGACGGATCCTACGAGCAGTACTTC; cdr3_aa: CASGDGSYEQYF
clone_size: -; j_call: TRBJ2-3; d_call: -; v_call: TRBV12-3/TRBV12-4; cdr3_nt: TGTGCCAGCAGATGGACAGATACGCAGTATTTT; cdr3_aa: CASRWTDTQYF
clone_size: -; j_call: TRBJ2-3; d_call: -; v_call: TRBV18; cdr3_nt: TGTGCCAGCTCACTGCGGAGTGGGGGCAACACAGATACGCAGTATTTT; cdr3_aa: CASSLRSGGNTDTQYF
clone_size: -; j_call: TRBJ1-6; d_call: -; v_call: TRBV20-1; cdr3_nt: TGCAGTGCTAGAGATCCAGGTCGGACCCTCCACTTT; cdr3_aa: CSARDPGRTLHF
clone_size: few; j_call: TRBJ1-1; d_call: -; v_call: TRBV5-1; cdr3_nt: TGCGCCAGCAGCTACGAAACAGGGACGGGTGAAGCTTTCTTT; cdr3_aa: CASSYETGTGEAFF
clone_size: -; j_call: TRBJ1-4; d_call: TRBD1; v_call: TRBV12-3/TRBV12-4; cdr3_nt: TGTGCCAGCAGCCCCGGGACAGGGGGCGAAAAACTGTTTTTT; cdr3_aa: CASSPGTGGEKLFF
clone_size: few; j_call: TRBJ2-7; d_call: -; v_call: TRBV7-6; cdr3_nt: TGTGCCAGCAGCTTAGACCCCTACGAGCAGTACTTC; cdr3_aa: CASSLDPYEQYF
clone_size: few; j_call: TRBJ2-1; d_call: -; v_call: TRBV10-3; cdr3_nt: TGTGCCATCAGTGAGGGACAACTTTACAATGAGCAGTTCTTC; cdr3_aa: CAISEGQLYNEQFF
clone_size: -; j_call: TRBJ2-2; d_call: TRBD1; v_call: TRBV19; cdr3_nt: TGTGCCAGTAGTCCATCCGGGACAGGAGATACCGGGGAGCTGTTTTTT; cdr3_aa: CASSPSGTGDTGELFF
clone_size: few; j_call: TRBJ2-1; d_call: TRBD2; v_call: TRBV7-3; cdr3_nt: TGTGCCAGCAGCTTAACGGGCCTCGGACTAGCGAATTGGGTCTTC; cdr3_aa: CASSLTGLGLANWVF
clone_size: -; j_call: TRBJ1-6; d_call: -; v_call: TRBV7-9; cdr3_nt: TGTGCCAGCAGGTCCGAGTCACCCCTCCACTTT; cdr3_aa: CASRSESPLHF
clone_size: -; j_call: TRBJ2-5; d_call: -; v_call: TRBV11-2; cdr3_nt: TGTGCCAGCAGCCAGGGGGGGCAAGAGACCCAGTACTTC; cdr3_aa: CASSQGGQETQYF
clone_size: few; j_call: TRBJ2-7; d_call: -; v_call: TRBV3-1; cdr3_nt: TGTGCCAGCAGCCAACAGTATAGCTCCTACGAGCAGTACTTC; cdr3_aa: CASSQQYSSYEQYF
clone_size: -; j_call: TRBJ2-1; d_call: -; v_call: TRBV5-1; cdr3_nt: TGCACCAGCAGTCTGGGGGCTAGCAATGAGCAGTTCTTC; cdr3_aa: CTSSLGASNEQFF
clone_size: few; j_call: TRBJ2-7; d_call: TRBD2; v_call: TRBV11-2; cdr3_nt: TGTGCCAGCCGGCGGGGGGCAAACGAGCAGTACTTC; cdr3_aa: CASRRGANEQYF